The 24 T cell receptor beta chains below all came from one sample that was sequenced in a study of identifying expanded T cells in peripheral blood. Assay: immunoSEQ multiplex PCR; the TCRdb copy retains only in-frame clones and omits some. The sample contains tens of thousands of clones, over 75% of which appear only once. The sample comprised blood. The receptors were gathered from a person aged 18-70 years in good health.

Notes on this clone: This likely came from a read error, as a far larger clone is one base away. Other DNA sequences in this specimen translate into the identical CDR3. The chain combines TRBV30 with TRBJ2-7; D ambiguous. This CDR3 is built from 12 residues. The germline V and J ends were trimmed by 3 bases and 1 base, with 7 bases remaining between them. Germline CDR1 GTSNPN, CDR2 SVGIG (reference sequence). The CDR3: CAWSGLSYEQYF. The CDR3, as DNA: TGTGCCTGGAGCGGGCTTTCCTACGAGCAGTACTTC.

V is TRBV10-3 and J is TRBJ2-7, with D tentatively TRBD2 (6 bases). This CDR3 comprises 13 residues. V gave up 4 bases and J gave up 6 bases, with 13 bases separating them. Germline CDR1 ENHRY, CDR2 SYGVKD. This chain's CDR3 is CAISASGEGEQYF. Written as DNA, the CDR3 is TGTGCCATCAGTGCATCGGGAGAGGGCGAGCAGTACTTC.

The chain uses TRBV29-1 and TRBJ1-3; D possibly corresponds to TRBD1 (6 bases). Trimming took 6 bases from V and 7 from J, leaving 10 bases between them. CDR1 and CDR2 (germline): SQVTM, ANQGSEA. CDR3 size: 11 residues. The CDR3 DNA follows: TGCAGCGTACAGGGAGGGAACACCATATATTTT. This encodes CSVQGGNTIYF. Full variable domain (missing parts from reference TRBV29-1 and TRBJ1-3): SAVISQKPSRDICQRGTSLTIQCQVDSQVTMMFWYRQQPGQSLTLIATANQGSEATYESGFVIDKFPISRPNLTFSTLTVSNMSPEDSSIYLCSVQGGNTIYFGEGSWLTVV.

The chain has TRBV7-9 and TRBJ1-1; 8 bases match TRBD1. The CDR3 consists of 15 residues. Germline CDR1 SEHNR, CDR2 FQNEAQ (reference sequence). With 5 bases clipped from V and 4 bases from J, the junction kept 9 bases outside the gene matches. CDR3 sequence reads: CASSPETGAGTEAFF. In nucleotides, the CDR3 is TGTGCCAGCAGCCCTGAGACAGGGGCGGGCACTGAAGCTTTCTTT.

The V gene is TRBV5-1, the J gene TRBJ2-7; no clear D gene. From germline, CDR1 is SGHRS and CDR2 YFSETQ. The V end lost 0 bases, the J end lost 0 bases, and 7 bases lay between the germline ends. CDR3 length: 14 amino acids. The CDR3 protein is CASSLEASSYEQYF. The CDR3 coding sequence is TGCGCCAGCAGCTTGGAGGCCTCCTCCTACGAGCAGTACTTC. The full variable domain, rest sourced from reference TRBV5-1 and TRBJ2-7, is KAGVTQTPRYLIKTRGQQVTLSCSPISGHRSVSWYQQTPGQGLQFLFEYFSETQRNKGNFPGRFSGRQFSNSRSEMNVSTLELGDSALYLCASSLEASSYEQYFGPGTRLTVT.

V and J are TRBV7-2 and TRBJ2-2; the D gene could be TRBD1 or TRBD2 (6 bases each). V was shortened by 10 bases and J by 3 bases, with 12 bases between the two germline ends. Germline V gives CDR1 SGHTA, CDR2 FQGNSA. The CDR3 loop spans 13 amino acids. CDR3: CATGAYDTGELFF. The CDR3 region has the DNA TGTGCCACGGGGGCGTATGACACCGGGGAGCTGTTTTTT.

This chain connects TRBV2 to TRBJ2-7, with D possibly TRBD1 on 5 matching bases. Trimming took 4 bases from V and 6 from J, leaving 10 bases between them. The CDR3 runs to 12 residues. Germline-derived CDR1 and CDR2 are SNHLY and FYNNEI. This CDR3 is CASSGDSSEQYF. The CDR3 DNA sequence: TGTGCCAGCAGTGGAGACAGCTCCGAGCAGTACTTC.

This clone was observed a single time. V and J are TRBV6-1 and TRBJ1-2; D remains unclear. The CDR3 has 15 residues. Trimming took 3 bases from V and 4 from J, leaving 15 bases between them. Germline V gene lookup returns CDR1 MNHNS and CDR2 SASEGT. The CDR3 coding sequence is TGTGCCAGCAGTGACCCGATCCGGTCCTTCTATGGCTACACCTTC. It translates to CASSDPIRSFYGYTF.

This chain links TRBV7-3 with TRBJ2-1; TRBD2 is a possible D gene (6 bases). The CDR3 covers 16 residues. The ends were cut back, 5 bases at V and 0 bases at J, with 14 bases in the middle. Germline loops: CDR1 SGHTA, CDR2 FQGTGA. The CDR3 protein is CASSLDAGSSYNEQFF. In DNA form, the CDR3 reads TGTGCCAGCAGCCTAGATGCGGGAAGCTCCTACAATGAGCAGTTCTTC.

The rearrangement joins TRBV30 to TRBJ1-2, with 7 bases matching TRBD1. Germline V gene data show CDR1 as GTSNPN and CDR2 as SVGIG (reference sequence). The J segment lost 4 bases and the V segment lost 3 bases, leaving 14 bases of the junction unmatched. This CDR3 region has 16 residues. As DNA, the CDR3 is TGTGCCTGGAGCCCAGGGGGGACAACCCTTAGCTATGGCTACACCTTC. The encoded protein is CAWSPGGTTLSYGYTF.

On this clone: The sample holds other DNA sequences that translate to the same CDR3. The rearrangement uses TRBV5-1 and TRBJ2-3; 8 bases line up with TRBD1. Germline V CDR1 and CDR2: SGHRS, YFSETQ. The CDR3 runs to 14 residues. Germline trimming cut 2 bases from V and 6 bases from J; bases unmatched to any gene: 5. DNA of the CDR3: TGCGCCAGCAGCTTAGGACAGGGCCCGGATACGCAGTATTTT. Encoded protein: CASSLGQGPDTQYF. Looking up the rest from reference TRBV5-1 and TRBJ2-3 gives the full variable domain: KAGVTQTPRYLIKTRGQQVTLSCSPISGHRSVSWYQQTPGQGLQFLFEYFSETQRNKGNFPGRFSGRQFSNSRSEMNVSTLELGDSALYLCASSLGQGPDTQYFGPGTRLTVL.

The V and J genes are TRBV2 and TRBJ2-2, with 7 bases lining up with TRBD2. CDR1 SNHLY and CDR2 FYNNEI come from the germline V gene. Trimming removed 7 bases from V and 4 bases from J; junction bases left unmatched: 9. The CDR3 totals 15 residues. CDR3 nucleotide sequence: TGTGCCAGCAAAGTCGGCGGGAGCTTCACCGGGGAGCTGTTTTTT. Protein: CASKVGGSFTGELFF.

The chain joins TRBV10-3 to TRBJ1-1; the D is unclear. The CDR3 is 13 residues long. Germline CDR1 and CDR2: ENHRY and SYGVKD. With 6 bases removed from V and 5 bases from J, the gap between germline ends came to 13 bases. CDR3 in amino acids: CAIRDPQDTEAFF. The CDR3 DNA reads as TGTGCCATCAGGGACCCCCAGGATACTGAAGCTTTCTTT.

J is TRBJ1-4 and V is TRBV6-5; possibly TRBD1 for D (5 bases). The V end lost 6 bases, the J end lost 2 bases, and 7 bases lay between the germline ends. The CDR3 spans 13 residues. The V gene's germline CDR1 is MNHEY and CDR2 SVGAGI. CDR3 residues: CASREGTNEKLFF. DNA of the CDR3: TGTGCCAGCAGAGAGGGGACTAATGAAAAACTGTTTTTT.

The rearrangement joins TRBV6-6 to TRBJ1-1, with a possible D match to TRBD1 (5 bases). This CDR3 has 16 amino acids. The V end was cut by 3 bases, the J end by 4 bases, with 18 bases between. The germline V gene has CDR1 MNHNY and CDR2 SVGAGI (reference sequence). Here the CDR3 reads CASSYDGRTIGTEAFF. The CDR3 DNA follows: TGTGCCAGCAGTTATGACGGACGGACAATAGGCACTGAAGCTTTCTTT.

The chain combines TRBV6-5 with TRBJ1-2; perhaps TRBD1 as D (5 bases). Germline V gene data show CDR1 as MNHEY and CDR2 as SVGAGI. This CDR3 spans 14 amino acids. The ends were cut back, 8 bases at V and 0 bases at J, with 13 bases in the middle. This CDR3 is CASSRQRSNYGYTF. The CDR3 coding sequence is TGTGCCAGCTCCCGACAGAGATCTAACTATGGCTACACCTTC.

The gene calls are TRBV6-1 and TRBJ1-2; 9 nucleotides agree with TRBD1. CDR3 length: 16 residues. V dropped 2 bases and J dropped 2; count of bases not matched to a gene: 6. Germline CDR1 reads MNHNS; CDR2 reads SASEGT. CDR3 DNA: TGTGCCAGCAGTGAAAGGGGACAGGGTGAGAACTATGGCTACACCTTC. It specifies CASSERGQGENYGYTF.

This chain's CDR3 is CASTPSGYEQYF. The DNA of the CDR3 is TGTGCCAGCACCCCGTCAGGCTACGAGCAGTACTTC. The V call is TRBV6-1, the J call TRBJ2-7; D is uncertain. V lost 7 bases and J 3 bases, leaving 10 bases between the germline ends. This CDR3 region has 12 residues. Per the germline V gene, CDR1 is MNHNS and CDR2 is SASEGT.

This clone was counted only a few times. The chain has TRBV12-5 and TRBJ1-2; D gene unclear. CDR3 length: 14 residues. Trimming cost V 2 bases and J 4 bases, with 11 bases left between them. Germline V gene sequence: CDR1 LGHNT, CDR2 FRNRAP. CDR3 sequence reads: CASGLWSAAYGYTF. The CDR3 region has the DNA TGTGCTAGTGGTTTGTGGTCGGCGGCCTATGGCTACACCTTC.

CDR3 region: CASSQDYTYSTDTQYF. Here the CDR3 DNA reads TGCGCCAGCAGCCAAGATTACACTTATAGCACAGATACGCAGTATTTT. The rearrangement links TRBV4-3 to TRBJ2-3; D not certain. The germline V gene has CDR1 LGHNA and CDR2 YSLEER. V gave up 0 bases and J gave up 0 bases, with 10 bases separating them. This CDR3 has 16 amino acids.

J is TRBJ1-3 and V is TRBV19; TRBD1 is a possible D gene (6 bases). Trimming pared 6 bases from V and 4 bases from J, leaving 16 bases between. The CDR3 consists of 15 residues. CDR1 is LNHDA and CDR2 is SQIVND in the germline V gene (reference sequence). CDR3: CASSVWGPGGNTIYF. Here the CDR3 DNA reads TGTGCCAGTAGCGTTTGGGGGCCGGGAGGAAACACCATATATTTT.

The rearrangement joins TRBV7-9 to TRBJ2-5, with 8 nucleotides matching TRBD1. V shed 2 bases and J 5 bases; nucleotides not matched to a gene: 10. The CDR3 is 16 amino acids. CDR1 SEHNR and CDR2 FQNEAQ come from the germline V gene (reference sequence). CDR3 loop: CASSLIVPGGMETQYF. The DNA of the CDR3 is TGTGCCAGCAGCTTAATTGTCCCAGGGGGCATGGAGACCCAGTACTTC. Supplemented by reference TRBV7-9 and TRBJ2-5, the full variable domain reads DTGVSQNPRHKITKRGQNVTFRCDPISEHNRLYWYRQTLGQGPEFLTYFQNEAQLEKSRLLSDRFSAERPKGSFSTLEIQRTEQGDSAMYLCASSLIVPGGMETQYFGPGTRLLVL.

The chain uses TRBV28 and TRBJ1-2; D is unresolved. CDR1 MDHEN and CDR2 SYDVKM come from the germline V gene. The length of the CDR3 is 14 residues. V lost 2 bases and J lost 4, with 11 bases in between. The CDR3 DNA reads as TGTGCCAGCAGTTTACCGCCAGGAGGCTATGGCTACACCTTC. Encoded protein: CASSLPPGGYGYTF.

V gene TRBV5-1 combines with J gene TRBJ2-7; 13 bases map to TRBD2. The CDR3 runs 16 residues. Germline CDR1 reads SGHRS; CDR2 reads YFSETQ. After removal of 4 bases from V and 3 bases from J, the junction contained 7 bases not matched to a gene. The CDR3 loop reads CASSAYWTSGSYEQYF. The CDR3 DNA is TGCGCCAGCAGCGCCTACTGGACTAGCGGGAGCTACGAGCAGTACTTC.